This passage covers 22 T cell receptor beta chains from one sample sequenced in a study of T cells in localized non-small cell lung cancer. Sequenced by immunoSEQ multiplex PCR; TCRdb stores in-frame clones only, minus some. The sample records approximately 52,000 clones, about nine tenths being singletons. Sequences were derived from peripheral blood, sampled before any cancer treatment. The source is a male donor aged 60 or over with stage III squamous cell lung carcinoma.

J is TRBJ1-2 and V is TRBV7-9; D not resolved. The CDR3 is 14 residues long. Trimming stripped 2 bases from V and 4 bases from J, with 11 bases between. CDR1 SEHNR and CDR2 FQNEAQ come from the germline V gene (reference sequence). CDR3 in DNA: TGTGCCAGCAGCTTAAACCGGGTTCTCTATGGCTACACCTTC. Encoded protein: CASSLNRVLYGYTF.

The chain carries TRBV5-1 and TRBJ2-7; D might be TRBD1 (5 bases). Trimming cost V 0 bases and J 2 bases, with 18 bases left between them. CDR1 SGHRS and CDR2 YFSETQ come from the germline V gene. The CDR3 runs 17 residues. The CDR3: CASSLEVSTRVPYEQYF. DNA for the CDR3: TGCGCCAGCAGCTTGGAGGTTTCCACCAGGGTCCCCTACGAGCAGTACTTC.

This chain links TRBV5-1 with TRBJ2-5, with D possibly TRBD2 on 5 matching bases. V lost 6 bases and J 5 bases, leaving 11 bases between the germline ends. The length of the CDR3 is 12 residues. Germline V gives CDR1 SGHRS, CDR2 YFSETQ. The DNA of the CDR3 is TGCGCCAGCACGGGGTTTGATGAGACCCAGTACTTC. Translated, it gives CASTGFDETQYF.

On this clone itself: Additional DNA sequences in this sample encode the identical CDR3. The rearrangement links TRBV19 to TRBJ1-1, with D possibly matching TRBD1 (5 bases). This CDR3 is built from 15 residues. Germline CDR1 LNHDA, CDR2 SQIVND (reference sequence). V lost 4 bases, J lost 0 bases, and 12 bases lay in between. The CDR3 loop is CASSRAGRMNTEAFF. DNA for the CDR3: TGTGCCAGTAGTAGAGCGGGACGGATGAACACTGAAGCTTTCTTT.

The rearrangement links TRBV7-9 to TRBJ2-1; D is perhaps TRBD1 or TRBD2 (5 bases each). This CDR3 contains 13 residues. The V end was cut by 3 bases, the J end by 8 bases, with 11 bases between. The V gene's germline CDR1 is SEHNR and CDR2 FQNEAQ (reference sequence). CDR3 in amino acids: CASSFQWGYEQFF. DNA for the CDR3: TGTGCCAGCAGCTTCCAGTGGGGGTATGAGCAGTTCTTC.

This chain joins TRBV7-8 and TRBJ2-3, with no clear D. The CDR3 extends over 15 amino acids. Per the germline V gene, CDR1 is SGHVS and CDR2 is FQNEAQ. V lost 5 bases to trimming and J lost 6 bases, with 18 bases between them. The CDR3: CASSPPRRRLDTQYF. CDR3 DNA: TGTGCCAGCAGCCCCCCGCGACGTCGTTTGGATACGCAGTATTTT.

This chain links TRBV28 with TRBJ1-1; D remains unclear. Between the trimmed V and J ends, which lost 1 base and 4 bases, there was a span of 1 base. The CDR3 runs 11 residues. CDR1 and CDR2 from the germline V gene are MDHEN and SYDVKM. CDR3 sequence reads: CASSLFTEAFF. The CDR3 nucleotides are TGTGCCAGCAGTTTATTCACTGAAGCTTTCTTT.

V usage is TRBV19 and J usage is TRBJ1-2; 7 positions agree with TRBD1. The CDR3 covers 14 residues. The germline V gene encodes CDR1 LNHDA and CDR2 SQIVND (reference sequence). V shed 4 bases and J 1 base; nucleotides not matched to a gene: 3. CDR3 sequence reads: CASSTGQNNYGYTF. Written as DNA, the CDR3 is TGTGCCAGTAGTACGGGACAGAATAACTATGGCTACACCTTC. Filled out from reference TRBV19 and TRBJ1-2, the complete variable domain reads DGGITQSPKYLFRKEGQNVTLSCEQNLNHDAMYWYRQDPGQGLRLIYYSQIVNDFQKGDIAEGYSVSREKKESFPLTVTSAQKNPTAFYLCASSTGQNNYGYTFGSGTRLTVV.

The J gene is TRBJ2-1, the V gene TRBV10-3; D tentatively fits TRBD1 or TRBD2 (5 bases each). Per the germline V gene, CDR1 is ENHRY and CDR2 is SYGVKD. The CDR3 spans 15 residues. The ends were cut back, 0 bases at V and 3 bases at J, with 9 bases in the middle. CDR3 residues: CAISESGGFYNEQFF. The CDR3 region has the DNA TGTGCCATCAGTGAGTCTGGGGGATTCTACAATGAGCAGTTCTTC.

This clone has a handful of counts. This chain links TRBV10-3 with TRBJ1-1; no clear D. The CDR3 covers 13 residues. V lost 9 bases and J 1 base, leaving 12 bases between the germline ends. CDR1 and CDR2 from the germline V gene are ENHRY and SYGVKD. The CDR3 here is CAILPAGNTEAFF. CDR3 DNA: TGTGCCATTCTCCCTGCCGGGAACACTGAAGCTTTCTTT.

V gene TRBV5-6 combines with J gene TRBJ2-5, with 8 bases matching TRBD1. The J segment lost 5 bases and the V segment lost 4 bases, leaving 4 bases of the junction unmatched. The CDR3 length is 13 residues. The V gene's germline CDR1 is SGHDT and CDR2 YYEEEE. The CDR3 bases are TGTGCCAGCAGCCTGGACAGGGTTGAGACCCAGTACTTC. Translation: CASSLDRVETQYF.

The chain is built from TRBV27 and TRBJ2-5, with 8 bases lining up with TRBD2. V trimming: 6 bases; J trimming: 3 bases; junction bases outside the gene matches: 6. The CDR3 loop spans 14 amino acids. The germline V gene encodes CDR1 MNHEY and CDR2 SMNVEV (reference sequence). In DNA, the CDR3 is TGTGCCAGCAGCACGGGGGGGAATAAAGAGACCCAGTACTTC. It specifies CASSTGGNKETQYF.

The chain employs TRBV6-5 and TRBJ1-6; perhaps TRBD1 as D (6 bases). The CDR3 is 15 residues long. CDR1 MNHEY and CDR2 SVGAGI come from the germline V gene. The V end lost 3 bases, the J end lost 8 bases, and 14 bases lay between the germline ends. The CDR3 here is CASSYGGRQDSPLHF. The CDR3 DNA follows: TGTGCCAGCAGTTATGGGGGGCGCCAGGATTCACCCCTCCACTTT.

This chain connects TRBV5-1 to TRBJ2-1; D not resolved. The CDR3 has 14 amino acids. Germline V gene sequence: CDR1 SGHRS, CDR2 YFSETQ. Trimming pared 4 bases from V and 2 bases from J, leaving 10 bases between. Written as DNA, the CDR3 is TGCGCCAGCAGCCTTTCTGGCGCCTACAATGAGCAGTTCTTC. It translates to CASSLSGAYNEQFF.

This clone was observed once. The chain uses TRBV28 and TRBJ1-2; D gene uncertain. Trimming stripped 3 bases from V and 5 bases from J, with 7 bases between. This CDR3 contains 12 residues. Germline V gene data show CDR1 as MDHEN and CDR2 as SYDVKM. CDR3 amino acids: CASSLNRYGYTF. The CDR3 coding sequence is TGTGCCAGCAGTTTGAATCGTTATGGCTACACCTTC.

The chain is built from TRBV10-3 and TRBJ2-7; TRBD1 is a possible D gene (5 bases). The germline gives CDR1 ENHRY, CDR2 SYGVKD. V was trimmed by 2 bases and J by 5 bases, leaving 13 bases between them. The CDR3 spans 14 residues. The CDR3 region is CAISEDTGKNEQYF. For the CDR3, the DNA is TGTGCCATCAGTGAGGACACAGGCAAAAACGAGCAGTACTTC.

This clone appeared many times. The V gene is TRBV7-9, the J gene TRBJ1-6, with 8 bases aligning to TRBD1. The CDR3 length is 17 residues. V lost 2 bases to trimming and J lost 8 bases; unmatched junction nucleotides: 11. Germline CDR1 reads SEHNR; CDR2 reads FQNEAQ (reference sequence). As DNA, the CDR3 is TGTGCCAGCAGCTTATCGCAGGGGGCGAAGTGGGATTCACCCCTCCACTTT. Its translation is CASSLSQGAKWDSPLHF.

This chain joins TRBV7-9 and TRBJ1-5; D is ambiguous. The CDR3 has 16 amino acids. V gave up 2 bases and J gave up 7 bases, with 18 bases separating them. The germline V gene encodes CDR1 SEHNR and CDR2 FQNEAQ (reference sequence). The CDR3 is CASSLSRAYGGQPQHF. CDR3 coding DNA: TGTGCCAGCAGCTTAAGCCGGGCGTACGGTGGGCAGCCCCAGCATTTT.

The chain links TRBV27 to TRBJ2-7; TRBD1 is a possible D gene (6 bases). This CDR3 is built from 14 residues. Trimming left V 5 bases short and J 2 bases short, with 13 bases between. Germline V gene data show CDR1 as MNHEY and CDR2 as SMNVEV (reference sequence). CDR3 amino acids: CASSTRTDAYEQYF. The CDR3 coding sequence is TGTGCCAGCAGTACCAGGACAGACGCCTACGAGCAGTACTTC.

This CDR3 reads CASSPGRQETQYF. CDR3 DNA sequence: TGTGCCAGCTCACCAGGGCGACAAGAGACCCAGTACTTC. The chain is built from TRBV18 and TRBJ2-5, with D hard to call. CDR3 length: 13 amino acids. Germline values: CDR1 KGHSH, CDR2 LQKENI. The V gene lost 2 bases and the J gene lost 2 bases, with 6 bases spanning the gap.

V is TRBV28 and J is TRBJ1-3; tentatively, D is TRBD1 (5 bases). The CDR3 sequence is 16 residues long. Germline V lookup: CDR1 MDHEN, CDR2 SYDVKM. The ends were cut back, 3 bases at V and 0 bases at J, with 12 bases in the middle. CDR3 amino acids: CASSLTALNSGNTIYF. The CDR3 nucleotides read TGTGCCAGCAGTTTGACAGCCCTGAACTCTGGAAACACCATATATTTT.

J is TRBJ1-1 and V is TRBV21-1; the table's D call of TRBD1 was not tested on the DNA. TRBV21-1 represents a pseudogene. The CDR3 spans 16 residues. In nucleotides, the CDR3 is TGTGCCAGCAGTTTCTGGGACAGGGGGCCGGGCACTGAAGCTTTCTTT. Encoded protein: CASSFWDRGPGTEAFF.